Below, 9 T cell receptor beta chains from the same sample are listed, as sequenced in a study of Graves' ophthalmopathy and Graves' hyperthyroidism. Scientists amplified the TCR beta CDR3 regions from RNA transcripts. Investigators did first-round RT-PCR with HTBI primers, then second-round multiplex PCR. One entry per CDR3 protein, called by TCRdb with MiXCR from the multiplex PCR reads. The table lists 560,000 or so distinct CDR3 sequences, roughly 40% of them singletons. The specimen was peripheral blood or thyroid tissue (not recorded which). The receptors derive from an adult man with Graves' hyperthyroidism.

Note on this clonotype: The CDR3 does not end in the conserved phenylalanine or tryptophan, so this is likely a read error. The chain employs TRBV7-8 and TRBJ1-2, with 7 nucleotides matching TRBD1. The CDR3 length is 13 residues. CDR1 SGHVS and CDR2 FQNEAQ come from the germline V gene. The CDR3 DNA reads as TGTGCCGGCAGCTTGGGACAGCGTTATGGCTACACCCTC. Translating it yields CAGSLGQRYGYTL.

The genes are TRBV2 and TRBJ1-1; weak D call: TRBD1 (5 bases). Trimming cost V 5 bases and J 3 bases, with 13 bases left between them. The CDR3 has 14 amino acids. Germline-derived CDR1 and CDR2 are SNHLY and FYNNEI. CDR3 loop: CASSLSEGYTEAFF. CDR3 DNA sequence: TGTGCCAGCAGTTTATCGGAGGGGTACACTGAAGCTTTCTTT. The full variable domain, with the rest looked up from reference TRBV2 and TRBJ1-1, is EPEVTQTPSHQVTQMGQEVILRCVPISNHLYFYWYRQILGQKVEFLVSFYNNEISEKSEIFDDQFSVERPDGSNFTLKIRSTKLEDSAMYFCASSLSEGYTEAFFGQGTRLTVV.

In this sample, this clonotype turned up many times. The chain uses TRBV6-1 and TRBJ2-7; TRBD1 matches 8 bases. This CDR3 comprises 16 residues. Germline V gives CDR1 MNHNS, CDR2 SASEGT. V gave up 3 bases and J gave up 1 base; unmatched junction bases: 8. The CDR3, as DNA: TGTGCCAGCAGTGACATAAGACAGGGGACGTCCTACGAGCAGTACTTC. Protein product: CASSDIRQGTSYEQYF.

The CDR3 bases are TGTGCCAGCAGCCACAGTTCAACTAATGAAAAACTGTTTTTT. It translates to CASSHSSTNEKLFF. This chain connects TRBV6-5 to TRBJ1-4; D call uncertain. This CDR3 contains 14 residues. Germline V gene data show CDR1 as MNHEY and CDR2 as SVGAGI. The V end was cut by 6 bases, the J end by 0 bases, with 8 bases between.

This clonotype was observed at least ten times. The chain couples TRBV3-1 to TRBJ2-7, with D unresolved. Germline V lookup: CDR1 LGHDT, CDR2 YNNKEL (reference sequence). This CDR3 region has 14 residues. The V and J ends lost 0 bases and 2 bases respectively, with 8 bases between them. Here the CDR3 reads CASSQEYSTYEQYF. The CDR3 DNA reads as TGTGCCAGCAGCCAAGAGTACAGTACCTACGAGCAGTACTTC.

The sample holds many counts of this clonotype. The chain couples TRBV20-1 to TRBJ1-2; the match to TRBD1 covers 8 bases. CDR3 length: 13 residues. Germline loops: CDR1 DFQATT, CDR2 SNEGSKA (reference sequence). Trimming cost V 3 bases and J 3 bases; bases outside gene matches: 3. CDR3 region: CSASPTGDYGYTF. The CDR3, as DNA: TGCAGTGCTAGCCCGACAGGGGACTATGGCTACACCTTC.

This clonotype was detected many times. The V call is TRBV3-1, the J call TRBJ2-7; the match to TRBD1 covers 9 bases. From germline, CDR1 is LGHDT and CDR2 YNNKEL (reference sequence). This CDR3 spans 13 amino acids. J lost 6 bases, V lost 5 bases, and 5 bases had no gene match. The chain's CDR3 is CASSLQGAREQYF. The DNA of the CDR3 is TGTGCCAGCAGCTTACAGGGGGCGCGCGAGCAGTACTTC.

With respect to this clonotype: A much larger clone lies one base from this, so it may be a read error. The rearrangement links TRBV7-3 to TRBJ1-1; 10 nucleotides match TRBD1. Trimming at V came to 7 bases and at J to 6 bases, leaving 8 bases not matched to a gene. Germline V CDR1 and CDR2: SGHTA, FQGTGA. This CDR3 contains 14 residues. The CDR3 nucleotides read TGTGCCAGCACATCCGGACAGGGGGACGCTGAAGCTTTCTTT. Translation: CASTSGQGDAEAFF.

This clonotype has only a few counts. Given a much more abundant clone one base away, this may be a read error. The CDR3 DNA reads TGCAGTGCTAGAGATGCGTCCTACTACGAGCAGCACTTC. Encoded protein: CSARDASYYEQHF. This chain uses TRBV20-1 with TRBJ2-7; D is unresolved. The germline CDR1 and CDR2 sequences are DFQATT and SNEGSKA (reference sequence). This CDR3 spans 13 amino acids.